This T cell receptor (beta chain) emerged from a study of post-analysis software for immune sequencing data. Across the whole study: Secondary progressive, relapsing-remitting and progressive-relapsing multiple sclerosis were among the included disease courses. Study-wide points: Included in a set of roughly five TRBV segments more frequent in patients than controls were TRBV5-6, TRBV5-1 and TRBV20-1.

Points on this clonotype: The antigen is unknown.

Unique molecular identifiers were present in the TCR beta cDNA libraries. TCRdb re-called the PCR reads through MiXCR, storing one row per CDR3 protein. The sample has 150,000 to 200,000 distinct CDR3 sequences; over 25% are singletons. V was trimmed by 7 bases and J by 2 bases, leaving 8 bases between them. In germline, CDR1 is SQVTM, CDR2 ANQGSEA. The CDR3 runs 11 residues. The chain recombines TRBV29-1 with TRBJ1-1, with D possibly matching TRBD1 (5 bases). Sequencing was carried out using blood. The sequence came from a girl under 18 with multiple sclerosis. The CDR3 loop is CSARDNTEAFF. In DNA, the CDR3 is TGCAGCGCCCGGGACAACACTGAAGCTTTCTTT.